What follows are 28 T cell receptor beta chains derived from one specimen sequenced in a study of blood T cell repertoires in COVID-19. Using immunoSEQ multiplex PCR, the repertoire was profiled, and TCRdb retains in-frame clones only, with some absent. The repertoire has 200,000 to 250,000 clones, around nine tenths of them found once; the top ten carry 2% to 2.5%. Input material: peripheral blood. These receptors originate from a woman aged 40 to 50 who had recovered from COVID-19.

DNA of the CDR3: TGTGCCAGCAGTGAGGCAGGGGGCAAAGATACGCAGTATTTT. This gives the protein CASSEAGGKDTQYF. The V call is TRBV2, the J call TRBJ2-3; TRBD1 aligns across 8 bases. This CDR3 has 14 amino acids. CDR1 and CDR2 from the germline V gene are SNHLY and FYNNEI. V trimming: 3 bases; J trimming: 5 bases; junction bases outside the gene matches: 4.

J is TRBJ1-2 and V is TRBV27; D might be TRBD1 (6 bases). The CDR3 has 14 residues. V lost 3 bases, J lost 2 bases, and 10 bases lay in between. Per the germline V gene, CDR1 is MNHEY and CDR2 is SMNVEV (reference sequence). CDR3 in amino acids: CASSFNRVNYGYTF. CDR3 DNA: TGTGCCAGCAGTTTCAACAGGGTCAACTATGGCTACACCTTC.

The V and J genes are TRBV7-9 and TRBJ2-3; 9 bases map to TRBD1. The CDR3 contains 14 residues. Losses at the gene ends were 5 bases for V and 4 bases for J; bases not matched to a gene: 4. Germline V gene sequence: CDR1 SEHNR, CDR2 FQNEAQ (reference sequence). The CDR3 DNA follows: TGTGCCAGCAGCCTAGGGACAGGGCCAGATACGCAGTATTTT. Translated, it gives CASSLGTGPDTQYF.

The rearrangement joins TRBV11-3 to TRBJ2-7; 10 positions agree with TRBD1. The CDR3 loop spans 14 amino acids. Germline values: CDR1 SGHNT, CDR2 YENEEA. V was clipped by 6 bases and J by 5 bases; unmatched bases: 7. The DNA of the CDR3 is TGTGCCAGCAGTCTAGGCGGACAGGGGGACGAGCAGTACTTC. It is translated as CASSLGGQGDEQYF.

This chain uses TRBV11-2 with TRBJ1-1; TRBD1 might be the D (6 bases). V dropped 2 bases and J dropped 6 bases, with 16 bases sitting between them. The CDR3 has 15 amino acids. Germline-derived CDR1 and CDR2 are SGHAT and FQNNGV. Here the CDR3 reads CASSLTRSPGAEAFF. CDR3 sequence (DNA): TGTGCCAGCAGCTTAACGAGGTCCCCAGGGGCTGAAGCTTTCTTT.

V gene TRBV7-9 combines with J gene TRBJ1-2; no clear D. This CDR3 region has 16 residues. Germline V gene data show CDR1 as SEHNR and CDR2 as FQNEAQ (reference sequence). V lost 5 bases to trimming and J lost 0 bases, with 16 bases between them. The CDR3 sequence: CASSLQSGETNYGYTF. Here the CDR3 DNA reads TGTGCCAGCAGCCTTCAGAGCGGAGAAACTAACTATGGCTACACCTTC.

The rearrangement links TRBV3-1 (or the pseudogene TRBV3-2) to TRBJ1-2; no clear D gene. Germline V CDR1 and CDR2: LGHDT, YNNKEL (reference sequence). Trimming removed 0 bases from V and 7 bases from J, with 12 bases in between. CDR3 length: 14 residues. The CDR3 sequence is CASSQERGSAGYTF. The DNA for the CDR3 is TGTGCCAGCAGCCAAGAGCGGGGATCTGCTGGCTACACCTTC.

The rearrangement links TRBV9 to TRBJ2-2, with 8 bases fitting TRBD2. V trimming: 4 bases; J trimming: 5 bases; junction bases outside the gene matches: 10. Germline V CDR1 and CDR2: SGDLS, YYNGEE. The CDR3 is made up of 16 amino acids. The CDR3 sequence: CASSIREGRVTGELFF. In DNA form, the CDR3 reads TGTGCCAGCAGCATACGGGAGGGCCGGGTTACCGGGGAGCTGTTTTTT.

The J gene is TRBJ2-1, the V gene TRBV11-3, with 7 bases lining up with TRBD2. Looked up from germline, CDR1 is SGHNT and CDR2 is YENEEA. The V and J ends lost 3 bases and 1 base, in that order; junction bases with no gene match: 3. This CDR3 is 15 amino acids long. The CDR3 sequence: CASSFAGESYNEQFF. The CDR3 DNA reads TGTGCCAGCAGCTTCGCGGGAGAGTCCTACAATGAGCAGTTCTTC.

The rearrangement links TRBV5-1 to TRBJ2-7; 8 nucleotides match TRBD2. Looked up from germline, CDR1 is SGHRS and CDR2 is YFSETQ. The junction had 7 bases not matched to a gene; V was cut back by 0 bases and J by 5 bases. The CDR3 spans 15 residues. CDR3 nucleotide sequence: TGCGCCAGCAGCTTGGTTGGCGCGGGAGGAAACGAGCAGTACTTC. As protein: CASSLVGAGGNEQYF.

The chain is built from TRBV6-5 and TRBJ1-4, with 9 positions matching TRBD1. The CDR3 is 15 residues long. Germline V CDR1 and CDR2: MNHEY, SVGAGI. V lost 6 bases, J lost 7 bases, and 9 bases stayed unmatched. This chain's CDR3 is CASRPPGQGPEKLFF. The CDR3 DNA reads as TGTGCCAGCAGACCTCCGGGACAGGGACCTGAAAAACTGTTTTTT.

The chain carries TRBV27 and TRBJ1-1; 12 bases are shared with TRBD1. The germline V gene has CDR1 MNHEY and CDR2 SMNVEV (reference sequence). V lost 0 bases and J lost 5; bases outside the gene matches: 7. CDR3 length equals 17 residues. In DNA, the CDR3 is TGTGCCAGCAGTTTATCGGGACAGGGGGCGCGAAGAACTGAAGCTTTCTTT. Its protein is CASSLSGQGARRTEAFF.

The rearrangement links TRBV19 to TRBJ1-5; D may be TRBD1 (6 bases). Trimming left V 7 bases short and J 5 bases short, with 18 bases between. The germline CDR1 and CDR2 sequences are LNHDA and SQIVND (reference sequence). This CDR3 has 15 residues. CDR3 sequence: CASTPNRQGHQPQHF. CDR3 in DNA: TGTGCCAGTACCCCGAACCGGCAGGGGCATCAGCCCCAGCATTTT.

The gene calls are TRBV5-5 and TRBJ2-3, with 7 bases identical to TRBD1. Germline trimming cut 0 bases from V and 2 bases from J; bases unmatched to any gene: 6. Germline CDR1 and CDR2: SGHKS and YYEKEE (reference sequence). The CDR3 is made up of 16 amino acids. In DNA form, the CDR3 reads TGTGCCAGCAGCTTGGTGTCGGGGACAGTCACAGATACGCAGTATTTT. Encoded protein: CASSLVSGTVTDTQYF.

This chain links TRBV7-2 with TRBJ1-5; tentatively, D is TRBD1 (5 bases). CDR1 and CDR2 (germline): SGHTA, FQGNSA. Trimming left V 1 base short and J 2 bases short, with 6 bases between. This CDR3 is 14 amino acids long. The DNA of the CDR3 is TGTGCCAGCAGCTTAGTCAGGGGCAATCAGCCCCAGCATTTT. It yields the protein CASSLVRGNQPQHF.

This clone came up many times. The chain couples TRBV29-1 to TRBJ1-4; D is unclear. This CDR3 contains 15 residues. The germline V and J ends were trimmed by 7 bases and 5 bases, with 20 bases remaining between them. CDR1 and CDR2 (germline): SQVTM, ANQGSEA. CDR3 sequence (DNA): TGCAGCGCCAGACCGGTCGCACAGACGAATGAAAAACTGTTTTTT. This sequence encodes CSARPVAQTNEKLFF.

The chain carries TRBV2 and TRBJ2-3; 7 positions match TRBD1. This CDR3 spans 15 amino acids. The germline V gene has CDR1 SNHLY and CDR2 FYNNEI. The junction had 9 bases not matched to a gene; V was cut back by 6 bases and J by 3 bases. CDR3 amino acids: CASRDDRVRTDTQYF. CDR3 nucleotides: TGTGCCAGCAGAGATGACAGGGTGAGAACAGATACGCAGTATTTT.

The chain combines TRBV18 with TRBJ2-7; TRBD1 matches at 11 bases. Losses at the gene ends were 5 bases for V and 6 bases for J; bases not matched to a gene: 12. This CDR3 spans 16 amino acids. Germline CDR1 and CDR2: KGHSH and LQKENI. For the CDR3, the DNA is TGTGCCAGCTCAATCCGACCGGGACAGGGGGTTCTCGAGCAGTACTTC. Its translation is CASSIRPGQGVLEQYF.

The J gene is TRBJ2-5, the V gene TRBV19; D is undetermined. Trimming took 2 bases from V and 0 from J, leaving 13 bases between them. This CDR3 spans 16 amino acids. Germline lookup yields CDR1 LNHDA and CDR2 SQIVND (reference sequence). CDR3 sequence: CASSIRNGAYQETQYF. CDR3 DNA: TGTGCCAGTAGTATAAGGAACGGAGCGTACCAAGAGACCCAGTACTTC.

The rearrangement uses TRBV18 and TRBJ2-7; TRBD1 agrees at 11 bases. Germline trimming cut 0 bases from V and 5 bases from J; bases unmatched to any gene: 9. CDR1 and CDR2 (germline): KGHSH, LQKENI. This CDR3 region has 17 residues. CDR3 in DNA: TGTGCCAGCTCACCACCTTCTGGGACAGGGGGTTCCCACGAGCAGTACTTC. As protein: CASSPPSGTGGSHEQYF.

The rearrangement uses TRBV30 and TRBJ2-3; possible D gene TRBD2, 6 bases. Per the germline V gene, CDR1 is GTSNPN and CDR2 is SVGIG (reference sequence). This CDR3 is 19 amino acids long. V was cut by 1 base and J by 0 bases, with 23 bases left in between. CDR3 sequence: CAWSGSRLARYSSTDTQYF. The CDR3 region has the DNA TGTGCCTGGAGTGGGAGTCGGCTAGCGCGATACTCTAGCACAGATACGCAGTATTTT.

Of note for this clone: The sample carries other DNA sequences with the same CDR3. The V gene is TRBV11-3, the J gene TRBJ1-1; D not resolved. The V end was cut by 5 bases, the J end by 0 bases, with 10 bases between. This CDR3 has 14 amino acids. Germline assignment: CDR1 SGHNT and CDR2 YENEEA. The CDR3 DNA follows: TGTGCCAGCAGCCCGGGAGCTATGAACACTGAAGCTTTCTTT. Its translation is CASSPGAMNTEAFF.

The gene calls are TRBV9 and TRBJ2-7; 9 bases map to TRBD1. Trimming at V came to 3 bases and at J to 2 bases, leaving 3 bases not matched to a gene. There are 14 residues in the CDR3. Germline V CDR1 and CDR2: SGDLS, YYNGEE. This CDR3 is CASSGGDRAYEQYF. The CDR3 coding sequence is TGTGCCAGCAGCGGGGGGGACAGGGCCTACGAGCAGTACTTC.

The chain has TRBV14 and TRBJ2-7, with D possibly being TRBD2 (5 bases). The V end lost 4 bases, the J end lost 1 base, and 14 bases lay between the germline ends. The CDR3 spans 15 residues. Germline V gene lookup returns CDR1 SGHDN and CDR2 FVKESK. CDR3 region: CASSPPQPGSYEQYF. The CDR3 DNA sequence: TGTGCCAGCAGCCCCCCGCAACCGGGGTCCTACGAGCAGTACTTC.

This clone was detected a few times. The chain is built from TRBV5-1 and TRBJ1-2; D perhaps matches TRBD1 (5 bases). This CDR3 contains 15 residues. Germline CDR1 SGHRS, CDR2 YFSETQ. The V end was cut by 3 bases, the J end by 8 bases, with 20 bases between. CDR3 DNA sequence: TGCGCCAGCAGCTCGACACCAGGGCCGAAGGAAGGCTACACCTTC. Translation: CASSSTPGPKEGYTF. The whole variable domain, filled in from reference TRBV5-1 and TRBJ1-2, reads KAGVTQTPRYLIKTRGQQVTLSCSPISGHRSVSWYQQTPGQGLQFLFEYFSETQRNKGNFPGRFSGRQFSNSRSEMNVSTLELGDSALYLCASSSTPGPKEGYTFGSGTRLTVV.

The count of this clone is one. The V and J genes are TRBV19 and TRBJ1-2, with 7 bases that match TRBD1. Germline V gene sequence: CDR1 LNHDA, CDR2 SQIVND (reference sequence). The CDR3 loop spans 18 amino acids. Trimming cost V 1 base and J 0 bases; bases outside gene matches: 11. CDR3 in amino acids: CASSIVATGSISNYGYTF. The CDR3 nucleotides read TGTGCCAGTAGTATAGTTGCGACAGGGTCTATTTCTAACTATGGCTACACCTTC.

The genes are TRBV21-1 and TRBJ2-1; the table names TRBD2, a call not compared with the DNA. TRBV21-1 corresponds to a pseudogene. This CDR3 contains 19 residues. In DNA, the CDR3 is TGTGCCAGCAGCAAAGATTCTCACCTTAGCGGGAGACTCTACAATGAGCAGTTCTTC. It translates to CASSKDSHLSGRLYNEQFF.

CDR3: CASSLRLAGTDTQYF. The DNA of the CDR3 is TGTGCCAGCAGCCTCCGACTAGCAGGCACAGATACGCAGTATTTT. The chain carries TRBV7-2 and TRBJ2-3, with 7 bases fitting TRBD2. The CDR3 sequence is 15 residues long. The J segment lost 1 base and the V segment lost 5 bases, leaving 6 bases of the junction unmatched. Germline CDR1 is SGHTA and CDR2 is FQGNSA.